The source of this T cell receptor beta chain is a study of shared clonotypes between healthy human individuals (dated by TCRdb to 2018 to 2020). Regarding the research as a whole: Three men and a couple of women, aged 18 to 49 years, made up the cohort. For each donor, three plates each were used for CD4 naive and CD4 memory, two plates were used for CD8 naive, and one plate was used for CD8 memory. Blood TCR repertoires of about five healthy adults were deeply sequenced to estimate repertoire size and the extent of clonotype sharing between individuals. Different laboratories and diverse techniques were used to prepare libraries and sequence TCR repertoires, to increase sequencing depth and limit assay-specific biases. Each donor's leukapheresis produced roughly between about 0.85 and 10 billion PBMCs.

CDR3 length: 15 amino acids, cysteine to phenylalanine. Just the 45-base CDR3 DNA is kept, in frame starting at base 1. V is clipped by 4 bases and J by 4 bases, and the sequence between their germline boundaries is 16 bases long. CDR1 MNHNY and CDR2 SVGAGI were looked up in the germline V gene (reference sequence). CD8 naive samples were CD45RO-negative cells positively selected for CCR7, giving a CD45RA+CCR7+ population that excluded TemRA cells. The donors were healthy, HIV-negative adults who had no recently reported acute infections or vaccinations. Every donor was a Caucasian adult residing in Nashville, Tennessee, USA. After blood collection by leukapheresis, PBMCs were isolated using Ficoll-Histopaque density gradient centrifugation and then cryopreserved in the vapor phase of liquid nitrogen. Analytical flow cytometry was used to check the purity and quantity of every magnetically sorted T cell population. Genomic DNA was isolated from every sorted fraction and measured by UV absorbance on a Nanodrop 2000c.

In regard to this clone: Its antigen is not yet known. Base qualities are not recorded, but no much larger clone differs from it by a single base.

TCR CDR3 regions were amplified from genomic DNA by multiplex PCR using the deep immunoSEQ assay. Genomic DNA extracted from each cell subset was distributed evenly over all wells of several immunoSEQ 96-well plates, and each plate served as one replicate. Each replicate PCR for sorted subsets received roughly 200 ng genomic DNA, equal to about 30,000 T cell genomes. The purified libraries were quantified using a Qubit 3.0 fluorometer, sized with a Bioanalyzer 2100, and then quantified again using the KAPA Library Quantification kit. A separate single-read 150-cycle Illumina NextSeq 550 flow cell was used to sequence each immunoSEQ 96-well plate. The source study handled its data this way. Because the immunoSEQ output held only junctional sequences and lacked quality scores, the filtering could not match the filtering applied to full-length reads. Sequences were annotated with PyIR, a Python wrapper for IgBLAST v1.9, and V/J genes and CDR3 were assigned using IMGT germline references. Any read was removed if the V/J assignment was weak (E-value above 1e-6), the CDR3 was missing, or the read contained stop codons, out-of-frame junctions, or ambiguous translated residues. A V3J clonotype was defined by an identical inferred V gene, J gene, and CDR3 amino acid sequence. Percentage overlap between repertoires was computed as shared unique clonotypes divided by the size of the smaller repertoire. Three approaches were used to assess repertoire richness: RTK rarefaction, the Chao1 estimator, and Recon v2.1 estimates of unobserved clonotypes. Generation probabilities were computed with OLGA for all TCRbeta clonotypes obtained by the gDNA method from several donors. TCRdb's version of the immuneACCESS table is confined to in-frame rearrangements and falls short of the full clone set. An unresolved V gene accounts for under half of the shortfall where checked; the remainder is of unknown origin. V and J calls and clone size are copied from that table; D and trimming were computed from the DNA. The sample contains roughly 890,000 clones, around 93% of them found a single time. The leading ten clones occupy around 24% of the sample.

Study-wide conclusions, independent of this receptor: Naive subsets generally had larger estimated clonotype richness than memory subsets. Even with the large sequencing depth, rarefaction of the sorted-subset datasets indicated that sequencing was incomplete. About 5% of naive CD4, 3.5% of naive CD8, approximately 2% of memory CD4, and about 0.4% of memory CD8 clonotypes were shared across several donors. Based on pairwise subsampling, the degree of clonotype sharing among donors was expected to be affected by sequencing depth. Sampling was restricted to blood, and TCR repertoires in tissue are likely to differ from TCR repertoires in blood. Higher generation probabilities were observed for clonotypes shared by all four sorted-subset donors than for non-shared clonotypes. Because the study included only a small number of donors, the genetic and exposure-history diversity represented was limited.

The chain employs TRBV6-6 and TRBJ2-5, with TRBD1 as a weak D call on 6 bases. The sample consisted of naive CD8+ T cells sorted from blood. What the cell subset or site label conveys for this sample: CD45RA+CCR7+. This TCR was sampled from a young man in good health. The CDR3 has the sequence CASSSMSGAGETQYF. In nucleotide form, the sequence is TGTGCCAGCAGTTCAATGTCAGGGGCGGGAGAGACCCAGTACTTC.